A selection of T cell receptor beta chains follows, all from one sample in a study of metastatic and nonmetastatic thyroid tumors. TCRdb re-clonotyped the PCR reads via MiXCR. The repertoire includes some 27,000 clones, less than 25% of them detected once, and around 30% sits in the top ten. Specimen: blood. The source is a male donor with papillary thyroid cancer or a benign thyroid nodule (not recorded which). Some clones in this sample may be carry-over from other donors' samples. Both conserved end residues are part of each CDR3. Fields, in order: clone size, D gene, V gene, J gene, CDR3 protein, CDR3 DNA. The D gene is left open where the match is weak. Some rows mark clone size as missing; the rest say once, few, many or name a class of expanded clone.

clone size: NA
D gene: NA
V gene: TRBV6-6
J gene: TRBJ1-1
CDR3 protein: CASIYHFGARGTEAFF
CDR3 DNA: TGTGCCAGCATTTACCACTTCGGGGCCCGGGGCACTGAAGCCTTCTTT

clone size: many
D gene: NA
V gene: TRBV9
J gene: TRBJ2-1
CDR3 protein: CASSEFGGISYNEQFF
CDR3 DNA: TGTGCCAGCAGCGAATTCGGAGGGATCTCCTACAATGAGCAGTTCTTC

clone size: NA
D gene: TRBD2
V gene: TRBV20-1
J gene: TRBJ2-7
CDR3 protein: CNASTSGSYEQYF
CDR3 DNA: TGCAATGCTAGCACTAGCGGCTCCTACGAGCAATACTTC

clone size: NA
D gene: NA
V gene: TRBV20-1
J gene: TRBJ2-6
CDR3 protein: CSARRRGTPSGSNVLTF
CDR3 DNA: TGCAGTGCTAGAAGGAGAGGGACCCCCTCTGGGTCCAACGTCCTGACTTTC

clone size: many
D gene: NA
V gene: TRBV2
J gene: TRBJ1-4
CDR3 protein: CASTPNRGDEKLFF
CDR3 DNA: TGTGCCAGCACCCCGAATAGGGGTGATGAAAAACTGTTTTTT

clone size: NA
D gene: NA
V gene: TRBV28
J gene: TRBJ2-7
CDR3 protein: CASTPGATQYEEYF
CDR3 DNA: TGTGCCAGCACCCCGGGGGCTACCCAATACGAGGAGTACTTC

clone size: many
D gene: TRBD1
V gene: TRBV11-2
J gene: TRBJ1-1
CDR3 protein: CASSLVLIRGRSEAFF
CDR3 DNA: TGTGCCAGCAGCTTAGTTCTCATCAGGGGGCGTTCTGAAGCTTTCTTT

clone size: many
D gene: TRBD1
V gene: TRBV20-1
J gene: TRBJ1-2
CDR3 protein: CSARDPRQGARGYTF
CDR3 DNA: TGCAGTGCTAGAGATCCGAGACAGGGGGCGCGGGGCTACACCTTC

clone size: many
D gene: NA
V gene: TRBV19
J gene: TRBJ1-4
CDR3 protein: CASSAGLQNEKLFF
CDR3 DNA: TGTGCCAGTAGTGCCGGGCTACAGAATGAAAAACTGTTTTTT

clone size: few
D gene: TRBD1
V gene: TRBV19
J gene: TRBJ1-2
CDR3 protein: CASDRGQGYGYTF
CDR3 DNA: TGTGCCAGCGACAGGGGGCAGGGCTATGGCTACACCTTC

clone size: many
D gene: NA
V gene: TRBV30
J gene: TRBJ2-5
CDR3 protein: CAWSVGGVETQYF
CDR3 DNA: TGTGCCTGGAGTGTTGGTGGGGTGGAGACCCAGTACTTC

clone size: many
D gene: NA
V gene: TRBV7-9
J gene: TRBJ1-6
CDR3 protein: CASSSNPGLNSPLHF
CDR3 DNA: TGTGCCAGCAGCTCGAACCCCGGGCTGAATTCACCCCTCCACTTT

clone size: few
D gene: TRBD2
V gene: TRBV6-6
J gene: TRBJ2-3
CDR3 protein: CASSYGTSGMSRLDTQYF
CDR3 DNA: TGTGCCAGCAGTTACGGGACTAGCGGGATGTCGCGTTTAGATACGCAGTATTTT

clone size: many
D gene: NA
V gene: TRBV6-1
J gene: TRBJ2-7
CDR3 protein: CASSYAYEQYF
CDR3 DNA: TGTGCCAGCAGCTATGCCTACGAGCAGTACTTC